This T cell receptor (beta chain) is from a study of T cell repertoires in cytomegalovirus infection. The overall study: Public TCR beta signatures were indicative of both CMV infection and a matching HLA type. General observations from the study: HLA-C-restricted TCR beta clonotypes specific for CMV led the ex vivo response.

Regarding this clonotype: Its antigen is not identified.

Trimming removed 10 bases at V and 9 bases at J, with 15 bases between. The CDR3 extends over 11 amino acids. CDR1 is MNHNS and CDR2 is SASEGT in the germline V gene. TCRdb re-called the reads with MiXCR, one entry per CDR3 protein. Of 500,000 to 600,000 distinct CDR3 sequences detected, approximately 15% appear once; the ten largest clones hold 20% to 30%. The V call is TRBV6-1, the J call TRBJ2-5; no definite D call. Sequenced sample: CD8+ T cells from PBMCs. This receptor was obtained from a human donor in good health (CMV status not recorded). Some clones in this sample may be carry-over from other donors' samples. The CDR3 nucleotides read TGTGCCACCTTGGGGTCGGGTTCCCAGTACTTC. Residues: CATLGSGSQYF.